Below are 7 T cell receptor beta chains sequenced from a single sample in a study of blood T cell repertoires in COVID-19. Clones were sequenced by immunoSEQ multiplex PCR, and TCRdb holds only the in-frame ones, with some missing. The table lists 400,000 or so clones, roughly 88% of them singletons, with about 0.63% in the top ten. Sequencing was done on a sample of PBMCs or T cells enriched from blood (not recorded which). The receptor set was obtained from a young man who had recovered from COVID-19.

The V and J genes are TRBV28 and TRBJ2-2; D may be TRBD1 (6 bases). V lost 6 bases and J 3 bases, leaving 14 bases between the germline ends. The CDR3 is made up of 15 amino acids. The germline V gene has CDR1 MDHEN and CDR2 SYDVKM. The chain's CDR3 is CASRLDRTDTGELFF. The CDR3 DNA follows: TGTGCCAGCAGACTAGACCGGACAGACACCGGGGAGCTGTTTTTT.

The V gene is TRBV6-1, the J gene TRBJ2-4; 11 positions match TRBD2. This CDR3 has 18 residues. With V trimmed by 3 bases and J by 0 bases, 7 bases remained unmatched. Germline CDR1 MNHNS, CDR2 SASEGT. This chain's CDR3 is CASSEAIAGGLAKNIQYF. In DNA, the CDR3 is TGTGCCAGCAGTGAGGCCATAGCGGGGGGGTTAGCCAAAAACATTCAGTACTTC.

The CDR3 sequence is CASEDKTVNTEAFF. The CDR3 DNA reads as TGTGCCAGCGAAGACAAAACGGTCAACACTGAAGCTTTCTTT. The chain employs TRBV13 and TRBJ1-1; no reliable D call. Trimming took 8 bases from V and 2 from J, leaving 15 bases between them. From germline, CDR1 is PRHDT and CDR2 FYEKMQ (reference sequence). The CDR3 is 14 amino acids.

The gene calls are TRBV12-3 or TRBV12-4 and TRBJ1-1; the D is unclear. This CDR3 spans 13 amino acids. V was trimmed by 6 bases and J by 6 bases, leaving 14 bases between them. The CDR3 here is CASRREDKPEAFF. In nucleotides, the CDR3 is TGTGCCAGCAGGAGAGAAGATAAGCCTGAAGCTTTCTTT.

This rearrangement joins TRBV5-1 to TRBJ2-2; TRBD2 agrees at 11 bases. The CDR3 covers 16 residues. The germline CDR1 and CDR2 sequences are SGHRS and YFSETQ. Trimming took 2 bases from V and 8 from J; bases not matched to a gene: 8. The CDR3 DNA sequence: TGCGCCAGCAGCTTACAACTAGCGGGGGCAGGAGGGGAGCTGTTTTTT. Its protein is CASSLQLAGAGGELFF.

The CDR3 nucleotides are TGTGCCAGTAGGGAACAGGGGTTCAATTTCTACGAGCAGTACTTC. Its protein product is CASREQGFNFYEQYF. The chain combines TRBV19 with TRBJ2-7; TRBD1 matches 7 bases. This CDR3 comprises 15 residues. Germline V gene sequence: CDR1 LNHDA, CDR2 SQIVND (reference sequence). J was trimmed by 3 bases and V by 6 bases; bases with no gene match: 11. Full variable domain (outside the CDR3, taken from reference TRBV19 and TRBJ2-7): DGGITQSPKYLFRKEGQNVTLSCEQNLNHDAMYWYRQDPGQGLRLIYYSQIVNDFQKGDIAEGYSVSREKKESFPLTVTSAQKNPTAFYLCASREQGFNFYEQYFGPGTRLTVT.

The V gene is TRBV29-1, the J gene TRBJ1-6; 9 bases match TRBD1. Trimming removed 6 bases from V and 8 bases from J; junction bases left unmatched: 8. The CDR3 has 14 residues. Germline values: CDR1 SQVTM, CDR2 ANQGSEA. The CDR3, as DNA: TGCAGCGTCCGACAGGGGGAAACCCATTCACCCCTCCACTTT. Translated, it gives CSVRQGETHSPLHF.